The clone carrying this T cell receptor (beta chain) was observed a single time. Generated by immunoSEQ multiplex PCR, the TCRdb table keeps only in-frame clones and is missing some. The sample has some 500,000 clones, more than 75% seen once. The data were taken from a study of blood T cell repertoires in COVID-19. The CDR3 sequence is 16 residues long. V was cut by 2 bases and J by 5 bases, with 18 bases left in between. Germline V gene data show CDR1 as MNHEY and CDR2 as SMNVEV (reference sequence). Sequenced: PBMCs or T cells enriched from blood (not recorded which). This chain connects TRBV27 to TRBJ1-2, with a weak D call TRBD1 (5 bases). The clonotype comes from a woman between 35 and 50 years old who had recovered from COVID-19. The CDR3 spells CASSLTSGTIGYGYTF. As DNA, the CDR3 is TGTGCCAGCAGTTTAACAAGCGGGACGATCGGGTATGGCTACACCTTC.